This T cell receptor (beta chain) was sequenced for a study of patients and donors after allogeneic stem cell transplantation. The V segment lost 8 bases and the J segment 7 bases; nucleotides outside the gene matches: 7. The CDR3 spans 14 residues. The germline gives CDR1 SGHVS, CDR2 FQNEAQ. TCRdb re-analysed the RT-PCR reads in MiXCR, keeping a single row per CDR3 protein. There are approximately 200,000 distinct CDR3 sequences in the sample; around two fifths occur only once, and approximately 30% lies in the top ten. V usage is TRBV7-8 and J usage is TRBJ2-2; 10 positions match TRBD2. This TCR derives from a human donor who was either an allogeneic HSCT recipient or a stem cell or donor lymphocyte infusion donor (not recorded which). It is not recorded whose cells these are; they may come from a transplant donor. The specimen sequenced was blood, either unsorted or a sorted T cell fraction (not recorded which). Here the CDR3 DNA reads TGTGCCAGCGACCAGCGGGAGGGGATCGGGGAGCTGTTTTTT. Its translation is CASDQREGIGELFF.